The 18 T cell receptor beta chains in this list originate from one sample, sequenced in a study of OX40 agonist ivuxolimab in advanced cancers. Assay used: immunoSEQ multiplex PCR; TCRdb lists only in-frame clones, some missing. The table includes around 36,000 clones, more than 75% detected once. This specimen was CD4+ or CD8+ T cells sorted from blood, taken in a trial of the OX40 agonist ivuxolimab. Receptor source: an adult with an advanced solid tumor such as melanoma, head and neck, liver or kidney cancer.

The rearrangement links TRBV5-6 to TRBJ2-7, with D possibly being TRBD2 (6 bases). Germline-derived CDR1 and CDR2 are SGHDT and YYEEEE. This CDR3 has 15 residues. V was cut by 3 bases and J by 6 bases, with 19 bases left in between. This CDR3 reads CASSSVRGALVEQYF. CDR3 bases: TGTGCCAGCAGCTCGGTTCGCGGGGCTTTGGTCGAGCAGTACTTC.

The CDR3 loop reads CASSLSPTGLKEKLFF. Here the CDR3 DNA reads TGTGCCAGCAGTTTATCTCCGACAGGTCTTAAGGAAAAACTGTTTTTT. The genes are TRBV27 and TRBJ1-4, with D maybe TRBD1 (6 bases). This CDR3 has 16 amino acids. V shed 0 bases and J shed 8 bases, with 16 bases lying between them. Germline CDR1 is MNHEY and CDR2 is SMNVEV (reference sequence).

The chain couples TRBV27 to TRBJ1-1, with a tentative D call TRBD1 (5 bases). The CDR3 length is 12 residues. V lost 8 bases and J lost 5, with 12 bases in between. Per the germline V gene, CDR1 is MNHEY and CDR2 is SMNVEV (reference sequence). CDR3: CASGGEETEAFF. The CDR3 nucleotides are TGTGCCAGCGGGGGGGAAGAAACTGAAGCTTTCTTT.

The chain recombines TRBV2 with TRBJ2-7; D call uncertain. V was trimmed by 8 bases and J by 3 bases, leaving 8 bases between them. CDR1 SNHLY and CDR2 FYNNEI come from the germline V gene. This CDR3 is 11 amino acids long. The CDR3 loop reads CASGVGYEQYF. CDR3 DNA: TGTGCCAGCGGCGTCGGCTACGAGCAGTACTTC.

This rearrangement joins TRBV6-1 to TRBJ2-5, with 7 bases that match TRBD1. The assigned J gene may be wrong: the sequence end matches TRBJ2-7 better. The CDR3 is 15 residues long. CDR1 is MNHNS and CDR2 is SASEGT in the germline V gene. The CDR3 DNA is TGTGCCAGCAAGCCGACAGGGAAGTTATCCTACGAGCAGTACTTC. Its translation: CASKPTGKLSYEQYF.

The chain has TRBV6-1 and TRBJ1-1; D is unresolved. The CDR3 totals 13 residues. V lost 5 bases to trimming and J lost 6 bases, with 13 bases between them. Germline assignment: CDR1 MNHNS and CDR2 SASEGT. Written as DNA, the CDR3 is TGTGCCAGCAGTCCTGGGTTCTTATCTGAAGCTTTCTTT. Encoded protein: CASSPGFLSEAFF.

The rearrangement uses TRBV29-1 and TRBJ2-1, with 8 bases aligning to TRBD1. V lost 3 bases to trimming and J lost 5 bases; unmatched junction nucleotides: 6. Germline V gives CDR1 SQVTM, CDR2 ANQGSEA. This CDR3 is 14 amino acids long. The chain's CDR3 is CSVEGQVIHNEQFF. The CDR3 DNA sequence: TGCAGCGTTGAGGGACAGGTGATTCACAATGAGCAGTTCTTC.

This clone was recorded once. J is TRBJ1-5 and V is TRBV7-2, with 9 positions matching TRBD1. The length of the CDR3 is 16 residues. After removal of 2 bases from V and 3 bases from J, the junction contained 5 bases not matched to a gene. The germline gives CDR1 SGHTA, CDR2 FQGNSA. For the CDR3, the DNA is TGTGCCAGCAGCTTAAGGACAGGGGTCCTCAATCAGCCCCAGCATTTT. It codes for CASSLRTGVLNQPQHF.

This chain links TRBV11-2 with TRBJ1-6; TRBD1 matches at 8 bases. CDR3 length: 20 residues. With V trimmed by 0 bases and J by 5 bases, 15 bases remained unmatched. Looked up from germline, CDR1 is SGHAT and CDR2 is FQNNGV. The chain's CDR3 is CASSLDSGRYRGGDNSPLHF. The DNA of the CDR3 is TGTGCCAGCAGCTTAGATAGTGGGCGGTACAGGGGGGGAGATAATTCACCCCTCCACTTT.

The chain has TRBV4-1 and TRBJ2-7; D not certain. Germline V gene data show CDR1 as MGHRA and CDR2 as YSYEKL. With 0 bases removed from V and 9 bases from J, the gap between germline ends came to 15 bases. This CDR3 spans 14 amino acids. The CDR3 is CASSQDLGPTRQYF. The CDR3 bases are TGCGCCAGCAGCCAAGATCTTGGGCCCACACGGCAGTACTTC.

V is TRBV11-2 and J is TRBJ1-6, with D possibly matching TRBD1 (6 bases). Germline CDR1 is SGHAT and CDR2 is FQNNGV. Trimming took off 4 bases at V and 6 bases at J, with 13 bases between the two ends. CDR3 length equals 15 residues. This CDR3 is CASSYSGEGNSPLHF. The CDR3, as DNA: TGTGCCAGCAGCTACTCAGGGGAAGGTAATTCACCCCTCCACTTT.

The rearrangement joins TRBV30 to TRBJ1-1; TRBD1 is a possible D gene (5 bases). Germline values: CDR1 GTSNPN, CDR2 SVGIG (reference sequence). V was cut by 2 bases and J by 1 base, with 11 bases left in between. The CDR3 spans 14 residues. This CDR3 reads CAWSWGLENTEAFF. In nucleotides, the CDR3 is TGTGCCTGGAGTTGGGGCCTTGAGAACACTGAAGCTTTCTTT.

This chain connects TRBV5-1 to TRBJ2-3, with 13 nucleotides matching TRBD2. Germline loops: CDR1 SGHRS, CDR2 YFSETQ. This CDR3 is built from 19 residues. Trimming removed 1 base from V and 3 bases from J; junction bases left unmatched: 11. The CDR3 sequence: CASSLYPKTSGGLTDTQYF. DNA of the CDR3: TGCGCCAGCAGCTTGTATCCCAAGACTAGCGGGGGGCTAACAGATACGCAGTATTTT.

J is TRBJ2-7 and V is TRBV4-3; D ambiguous. V lost 1 base and J lost 0, with 10 bases in between. Germline assignment: CDR1 LGHNA and CDR2 YSLEER. The CDR3 consists of 15 residues. This CDR3 is CASSQGVSSSYEQYF. CDR3 nucleotides: TGCGCCAGCAGCCAAGGTGTGTCGAGCTCCTACGAGCAGTACTTC.

The chain uses TRBV9 and TRBJ1-6; TRBD1 agrees at 7 bases. The CDR3 contains 16 residues. In germline, CDR1 is SGDLS, CDR2 YYNGEE. Trimming cost V 2 bases and J 9 bases; bases outside gene matches: 11. In nucleotides, the CDR3 is TGTGCCAGCAGCGTTGGAGACAGGGCAAGGAGTTCACCCCTCCACTTT. It is translated as CASSVGDRARSSPLHF.

Points on this clone: No DNA is shown, since the ends of the CDR3 on it are uncertain; the CDR3 is the one TCRdb lists. The chain combines TRBV19 with TRBJ2-7; TRBD1 reflects the table's D call only, with no check against the DNA. The V gene's germline CDR1 is LNHDA and CDR2 SQIVND (reference sequence). The CDR3 length equals 14 residues, ends included. The CDR3 here is CASTSDRHPWEQYF.

For the CDR3, the DNA is TGTGCCAGCAGAGAACAGGGGGCTGGTGAAGCTTTCTTT. Protein product: CASREQGAGEAFF. V and J are TRBV6-6 and TRBJ1-1; 9 bases line up with TRBD1. This CDR3 region has 13 residues. Germline assignment: CDR1 MNHNY and CDR2 SVGAGI (reference sequence). V was clipped by 6 bases and J by 7 bases; unmatched bases: 6.

This chain connects TRBV5-1 to TRBJ1-6; 10 bases agree with TRBD1. With 4 bases clipped from V and 9 bases from J, the junction kept 7 bases outside the gene matches. The CDR3 covers 15 residues. The germline V gene has CDR1 SGHRS and CDR2 YFSETQ. CDR3: CASSTGQGLTSPLHF. In DNA, the CDR3 is TGCGCCAGCAGCACGGGACAGGGGCTTACTTCACCCCTCCACTTT. The full variable domain, rest sourced from reference TRBV5-1 and TRBJ1-6, is KAGVTQTPRYLIKTRGQQVTLSCSPISGHRSVSWYQQTPGQGLQFLFEYFSETQRNKGNFPGRFSGRQFSNSRSEMNVSTLELGDSALYLCASSTGQGLTSPLHFGNGTRLTVT.